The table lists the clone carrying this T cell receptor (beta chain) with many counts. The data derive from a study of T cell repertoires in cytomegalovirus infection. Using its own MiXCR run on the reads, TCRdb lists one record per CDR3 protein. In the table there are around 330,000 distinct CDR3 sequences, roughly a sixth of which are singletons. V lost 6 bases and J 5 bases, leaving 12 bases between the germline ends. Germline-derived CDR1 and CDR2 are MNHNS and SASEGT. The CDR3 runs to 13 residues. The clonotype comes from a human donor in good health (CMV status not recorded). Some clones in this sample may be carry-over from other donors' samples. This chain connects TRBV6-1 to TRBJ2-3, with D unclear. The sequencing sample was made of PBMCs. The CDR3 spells CASRDNLGDTQYF. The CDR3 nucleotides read TGTGCCAGCAGAGATAACTTGGGAGATACGCAGTATTTT.